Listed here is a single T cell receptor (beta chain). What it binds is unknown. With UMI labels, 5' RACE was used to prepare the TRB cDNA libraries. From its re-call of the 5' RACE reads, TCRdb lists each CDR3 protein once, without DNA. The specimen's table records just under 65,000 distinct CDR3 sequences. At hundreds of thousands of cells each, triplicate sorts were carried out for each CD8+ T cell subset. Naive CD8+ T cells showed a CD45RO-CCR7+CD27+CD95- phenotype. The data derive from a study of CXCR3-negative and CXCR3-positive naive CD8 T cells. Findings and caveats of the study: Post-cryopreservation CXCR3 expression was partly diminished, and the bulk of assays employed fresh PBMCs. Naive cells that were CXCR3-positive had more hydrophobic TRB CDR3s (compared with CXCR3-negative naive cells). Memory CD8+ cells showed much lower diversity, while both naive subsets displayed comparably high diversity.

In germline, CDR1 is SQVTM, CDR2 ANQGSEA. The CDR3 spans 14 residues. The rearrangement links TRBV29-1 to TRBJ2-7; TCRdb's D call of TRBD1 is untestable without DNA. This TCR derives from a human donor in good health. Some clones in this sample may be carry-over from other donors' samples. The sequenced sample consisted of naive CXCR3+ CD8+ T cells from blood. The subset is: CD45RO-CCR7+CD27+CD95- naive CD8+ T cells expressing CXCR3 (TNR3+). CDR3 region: CSVVRGETSYEQYF.